This is a list of T cell receptor beta chains from one sample in a study of CD8+ T cells in alopecia areata. Some clones are missing from TCRdb's copy, which holds only in-frame ones; the method was immunoSEQ multiplex PCR. The table lists about 150,000 clones, approximately 60% of them singletons. Input material: CD4+ T cells sorted from blood. The source of these receptors is a human donor in good health. Each CDR3 is given with its conserved first and last residue. A D gene is named only where the DNA matches it firmly. Clone size, where shown, is once, few, many, or a class for clones that have expanded.

>TRBJ2-7|NA|13|TRBV30|TRBD1
TGTGCCGCCACCGGGACAGGGGTTGGGGAGCAGTACTTC
CAATGTGVGEQYF
>TRBJ2-5|once|11|TRBV2|NA
TGTGCCATAGTCCGGGGAGAGACCCAGTACTTC
CAIVRGETQYF
>TRBJ2-5|NA|17|TRBV9|TRBD2
TGTGCCAGCAGCGTAGCCCCGCTAGCGGGAGAGCTCGAGACCCAGTACTTC
CASSVAPLAGELETQYF
>TRBJ2-7|NA|13|TRBV6-6|NA
TGTGCCAGCAGAGACAGAGGGGCTTACGAGCAGTACTTC
CASRDRGAYEQYF
>TRBJ2-1|NA|15|TRBV6-5|TRBD1
TGTGCCAGCAGCCTGGACAGGGGAAGCTACAATGAGCAGTTCTTC
CASSLDRGSYNEQFF
>TRBJ2-1|NA|14|TRBV30|TRBD2
TGTGCCGAAACGATTAGCGGGAGTGTAAATGAGCAGTTCTTC
CAETISGSVNEQFF
>TRBJ1-1|few|12|TRBV19|NA
TGTGCCAGTACAAGGGACTACCGTGAAGCTTTCTTT
CASTRDYREAFF
>TRBJ2-7|few|12|TRBV29-1|NA
TGCAGCGTGTGGGGGAGATCCTACGAGCAGTACTTC
CSVWGRSYEQYF
>TRBJ2-5|NA|16|TRBV30|TRBD1
TGTGCCTGGAGTTTTGGAGGACAGGGGGTACGGGAGACCCAGTACTTC
CAWSFGGQGVRETQYF
>TRBJ1-2|NA|13|TRBV6-1|NA
TGTGCCAGCAGGATGACAACTAACTATGGCTACACCTTC
CASRMTTNYGYTF
>TRBJ1-1|few|12|TRBV21-1|NA
TGTGCCAGCAGGTTCGGGTTCACTGAAGCTTTCTTT
CASRFGFTEAFF
>TRBJ1-5|NA|11|TRBV10-2|NA
TGCGCCAGCGGGGAGGTTCAGCCCCAGCATTTT
CASGEVQPQHF
>TRBJ2-2|NA|15|TRBV11-1|NA
TGTGCCAGCTCCCGGCGGACTTCGAACACCGGGGAGCTGTTTTTT
CASSRRTSNTGELFF
>TRBJ2-1|NA|10|TRBV29-1|NA
TGCAGCATTGGACCCGATGAGCAGTTCTTC
CSIGPDEQFF
>TRBJ2-7|NA|13|TRBV6-5|NA
TGTGCCAGCAGTTACTCGAGCACCTTCGAGCAGTACTTC
CASSYSSTFEQYF
>TRBJ2-4|NA|15|TRBV28|TRBD2
TGTGCCAGCAGTCCCGGGGGGAGCAGTAAAAACATTCAGTACTTC
CASSPGGSSKNIQYF
>TRBJ2-3|NA|13|TRBV28|NA
TGTGCCAGCAGTCAGGGAAGGGCAGGAGCGCAGTATTTT
CASSQGRAGAQYF
>TRBJ2-1|NA|17|TRBV28|NA
TGTGCCAGCAGTTTTTGGGGTCAATCGAGCTCCTACAATGAGCAGTTCTTC
CASSFWGQSSSYNEQFF
>TRBJ2-1|NA|16|TRBV30|TRBD2
TGTGCCTGGAGTTCGACTAGCGGGGCCTCGTACAATGAGCAGTTCTTC
CAWSSTSGASYNEQFF
>TRBJ2-1|NA|20|TRBV4-2|TRBD2
TGTGCCAGCAGCTTTCCGGGACTAGCGGGAGAGGGAAGGGCCTACAATGAGCAGTTCTTC
CASSFPGLAGEGRAYNEQFF
>TRBJ2-5|NA|16|TRBV7-9|TRBD2
TGTGCCAGCAGCCCGGGACTAGCGGGAGCCCAAGAGACCCAGTACTTC
CASSPGLAGAQETQYF
>TRBJ1-4|few|13|TRBV2|NA
TGTGCCAGCACACAACAGGGATTTGCAAAACTGTTTTTT
CASTQQGFAKLFF
>TRBJ2-7|NA|14|TRBV5-6|NA
TGTGCCAGCAGCCGCCGGGACATGGCCTACGAGCAGTACTTC
CASSRRDMAYEQYF
>TRBJ2-2|once|16|TRBV9|NA
TGTGCCAGCAAGGACGGGAGCCCTGCGAACACCGGGGAGCTGTTTTTT
CASKDGSPANTGELFF
>TRBJ2-7|NA|14|TRBV28|NA
TGTGCCAGCAGTTCTCCCGGGACTCCCTACGAGCAGTACTTC
CASSSPGTPYEQYF
>TRBJ2-2|NA|17|TRBV11-2|TRBD2
TGTGCCAGCAGCGCGCTGAGAGGGAGGGGAAACACCGGGGAGCTGTTTTTT
CASSALRGRGNTGELFF
>TRBJ2-5|NA|14|TRBV28|TRBD1
TGTGTCAGCAGTTTGGGGCAGGGGGTAGAGACCCAGTACTTC
CVSSLGQGVETQYF
>TRBJ2-1|NA|15|TRBV29-1|TRBD1
TGCAGCGTAGACTTCCGGGACAGACTATACAATGAGCAGTTCTTC
CSVDFRDRLYNEQFF
>TRBJ1-1|NA|12|TRBV29-1|NA
TGCAGCGTTGATTCGCCACGGTTTGAAGCTTTCTTT
CSVDSPRFEAFF
>TRBJ2-5|NA|15|TRBV18|TRBD1
TGTGCCAGCTCACGCAACAAGGGGGCAGGGGAGACCCAGTACTTC
CASSRNKGAGETQYF
>TRBJ2-1|NA|17|TRBV4-1|TRBD2
TGCGCCAGCAGCCAACCTCCGACTAGCGGGAGGTACAATGAGCAGTTCTTC
CASSQPPTSGRYNEQFF
>TRBJ2-3|NA|14|TRBV7-7|NA
TGTGCCAGCAACTCCGGATTACCCGGCGATACGCAGTATTTT
CASNSGLPGDTQYF
>TRBJ2-7|NA|15|TRBV25-1|NA
TGTGCCAGCAGACCACCGGGGAGTGGGATCCGAGAGCAGTACTTC
CASRPPGSGIREQYF
>TRBJ2-1|NA|15|TRBV29-1|NA
TGCAGCGTTGGAGGGGGGGCGTTGGCCTACAATGAGCAGTTCTTC
CSVGGGALAYNEQFF
>TRBJ2-7|NA|11|TRBV29-1|NA
TGCAGCGTTGTTAGGGTACACGAGCAGTACTTC
CSVVRVHEQYF
>TRBJ2-1|few|15|TRBV4-1|TRBD1
TGCGCCAGCAGCCAAGGGGACAGGGCCGGCAATGAGCAGTTCTTC
CASSQGDRAGNEQFF
>TRBJ1-2|NA|13|TRBV11-2|NA
TGTGCCAGCAGCCCGCCGGGGTCTGAGGGCTACACCTTC
CASSPPGSEGYTF